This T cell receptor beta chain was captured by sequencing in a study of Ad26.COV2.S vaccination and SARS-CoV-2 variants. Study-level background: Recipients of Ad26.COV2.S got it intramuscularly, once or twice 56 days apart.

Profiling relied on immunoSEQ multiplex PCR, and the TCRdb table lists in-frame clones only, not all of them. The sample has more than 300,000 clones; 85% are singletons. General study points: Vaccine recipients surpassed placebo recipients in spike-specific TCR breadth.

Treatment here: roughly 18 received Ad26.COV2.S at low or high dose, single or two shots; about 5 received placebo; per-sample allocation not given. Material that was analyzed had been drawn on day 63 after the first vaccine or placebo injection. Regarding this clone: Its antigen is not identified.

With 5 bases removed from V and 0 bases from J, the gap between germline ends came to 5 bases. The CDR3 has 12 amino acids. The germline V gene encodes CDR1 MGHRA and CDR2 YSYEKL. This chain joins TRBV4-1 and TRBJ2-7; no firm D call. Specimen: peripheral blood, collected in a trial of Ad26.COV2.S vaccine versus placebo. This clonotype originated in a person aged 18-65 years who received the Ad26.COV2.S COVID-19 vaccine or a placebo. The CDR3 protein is CASSYSSYEQYF. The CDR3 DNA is TGCGCCAGCAGCTATAGCTCCTACGAGCAGTACTTC.